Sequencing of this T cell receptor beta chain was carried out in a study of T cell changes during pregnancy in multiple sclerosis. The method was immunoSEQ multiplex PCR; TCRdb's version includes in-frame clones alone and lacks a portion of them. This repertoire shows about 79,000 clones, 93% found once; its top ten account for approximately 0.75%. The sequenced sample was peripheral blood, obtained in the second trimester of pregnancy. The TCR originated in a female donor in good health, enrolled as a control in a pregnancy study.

The DNA of the CDR3 is TGTGCCAGCAGCTTTTTTACCCGGGGCACTGAAGCTTTCTTT. This codes for CASSFFTRGTEAFF. The chain joins TRBV11-3 to TRBJ1-1; D is undetermined. The V gene's germline CDR1 is SGHNT and CDR2 YENEEA. This CDR3 is built from 14 residues. Trimming removed 3 bases from V and 4 bases from J, with 12 bases in between.